A single sample gave rise to the 18 T cell receptor beta chains below, sequenced in a study of shared clonotypes between healthy human individuals. The assay was immunoSEQ multiplex PCR, and TCRdb's table has in-frame clones only and misses some. The sample records 2 million to 2.5 million clones, over 90% being singletons. The sample taken for sequencing was naive CD4+ T cells from PBMCs. Described subset: CD45RA+ positively selected. The receptors derive from a young man in good health. Some clones in this sample may be carry-over from other donors' samples.

As for this clone: The same CDR3 also results from other DNA sequences found in this sample. The chain employs TRBV5-1 and TRBJ1-2; 9 bases line up with TRBD1. CDR1 is SGHRS, CDR2 YFSETQ, per germline. This CDR3 region has 13 residues. The junction had 7 bases not matched to a gene; V was cut back by 5 bases and J by 8 bases. In nucleotides, the CDR3 is TGCGCCAGCAGTCCGGGACAGGGCGGGGGCTACACCTTC. It yields the protein CASSPGQGGGYTF.

The chain has TRBV28 and TRBJ2-7; maybe TRBD2 (6 bases). Germline values: CDR1 MDHEN, CDR2 SYDVKM. V lost 2 bases and J lost 5, with 16 bases in between. This CDR3 has 15 amino acids. CDR3 DNA: TGTGCCAGCAGTTTAAGGGCCCTAGCGAACAACGAGCAGTACTTC. It codes for CASSLRALANNEQYF. The full variable domain, its missing parts supplied by reference TRBV28 and TRBJ2-7, is DVKVTQSSRYLVKRTGEKVFLECVQDMDHENMFWYRQDPGLGLRLIYFSYDVKMKEKGDIPEGYSVSREKKERFSLILESASTNQTSMYLCASSLRALANNEQYFGPGTRLTVT.

This chain links TRBV27 with TRBJ2-7, with no clear D. Germline V gives CDR1 MNHEY, CDR2 SMNVEV (reference sequence). The CDR3 has 14 amino acids. V was pared by 3 bases and J by 2 bases, with 11 bases between. The CDR3 loop is CASSFLRVPYEQYF. CDR3 coding DNA: TGTGCCAGCAGTTTTCTTCGGGTCCCCTACGAGCAGTACTTC.

The chain employs TRBV6-6 and TRBJ1-5; D gene uncertain. Germline V gene data show CDR1 as MNHNY and CDR2 as SVGAGI (reference sequence). The CDR3 loop spans 10 amino acids. Between the trimmed V and J ends, which lost 7 bases and 6 bases, there was a span of 4 bases. The CDR3 region has the DNA TGTGCCAGCAATCGTCAGCCCCAGCATTTT. Translating gives CASNRQPQHF.

This chain joins TRBV5-4 and TRBJ1-2; 8 positions agree with TRBD1. The ends lost 4 bases at V and 2 bases at J; junction bases unmatched: 1. This CDR3 is 13 amino acids long. CDR1 SGHNT and CDR2 YYREEE come from the germline V gene (reference sequence). CDR3: CASSTGGNYGYTF. CDR3 coding DNA: TGTGCCAGCAGCACAGGGGGGAACTATGGCTACACCTTC. Full variable domain (remainder filled in from reference TRBV5-4 and TRBJ1-2): ETGVTQSPTHLIKTRGQQVTLRCSSQSGHNTVSWYQQALGQGPQFIFQYYREEENGRGNFPPRFSGLQFPNYSSELNVNALELDDSALYLCASSTGGNYGYTFGSGTRLTVV.

The rearrangement links TRBV4-3 to TRBJ2-1; 11 bases agree with TRBD2. Germline V gives CDR1 LGHNA, CDR2 YSLEER. This CDR3 is 18 amino acids long. V trimming: 0 bases; J trimming: 5 bases; junction bases outside the gene matches: 9. The CDR3 region has the DNA TGCGCCAGCAGCCAAGATCAAGATCTAGCGGGAGGCCACAATGAGCAGTTCTTC. Its translation: CASSQDQDLAGGHNEQFF.

V is TRBV6-1 and J is TRBJ2-7; the D is unclear. Germline V gene sequence: CDR1 MNHNS, CDR2 SASEGT. Trimming removed 8 bases at V and 2 bases at J, with 16 bases between. The CDR3 extends over 14 amino acids. CDR3 residues: CASASDRITYEQYF. The DNA of the CDR3 is TGTGCCAGCGCCTCGGACCGAATTACCTACGAGCAGTACTTC.

The sample holds one count of this clone. The chain carries TRBV18 and TRBJ2-3; D uncertain. Germline lookup yields CDR1 KGHSH and CDR2 LQKENI. The V end lost 1 base, the J end lost 5 bases, and 4 bases lay between the germline ends. This CDR3 is 12 amino acids long. DNA of the CDR3: TGTGCCAGCTCACCACACTTAGATACGCAGTATTTT. It is translated as CASSPHLDTQYF.

The chain combines TRBV4-2 with TRBJ1-2; D is uncertain. Per germline, CDR1 LGHNA and CDR2 YNFKEQ. The V and J ends lost 0 bases and 2 bases respectively, with 7 bases between them. The CDR3 is made up of 14 amino acids. CDR3 coding DNA: TGTGCCAGCAGCCAAGACGGTCAGAACTATGGCTACACCTTC. Its translation is CASSQDGQNYGYTF.

The table lists this clone with a count of one. V and J are TRBV7-9 and TRBJ2-1, with TRBD2 matching 7 bases. The CDR3 is 16 amino acids. The germline gives CDR1 SEHNR, CDR2 FQNEAQ (reference sequence). The V and J ends lost 5 bases and 3 bases, in that order; junction bases with no gene match: 10. The CDR3 DNA reads as TGTGCCAGCAGCCCCGCTTACGCTAGCGGCTACAATGAGCAGTTCTTC. Protein: CASSPAYASGYNEQFF. Together with reference TRBV7-9 and TRBJ2-1, the CDR3 gives the full variable domain: DTGVSQNPRHKITKRGQNVTFRCDPISEHNRLYWYRQTLGQGPEFLTYFQNEAQLEKSRLLSDRFSAERPKGSFSTLEIQRTEQGDSAMYLCASSPAYASGYNEQFFGPGTRLTVL.

The chain carries TRBV6-6 and TRBJ2-7, with D perhaps matching TRBD1 (6 bases). CDR3 size: 15 residues. The germline V and J ends were trimmed by 4 bases and 6 bases, with 19 bases remaining between them. In germline, CDR1 is MNHNY, CDR2 SVGAGI (reference sequence). CDR3 residues: CASSSGYRAPGEQYF. The CDR3 DNA follows: TGTGCCAGCAGTTCAGGATACAGGGCTCCAGGCGAGCAGTACTTC.

J is TRBJ1-5 and V is TRBV7-9; D not certain. Germline V gives CDR1 SEHNR, CDR2 FQNEAQ (reference sequence). Trimming removed 0 bases from V and 9 bases from J, with 6 bases in between. The CDR3 consists of 12 residues. The CDR3 reads CASSLAFGPQHF. CDR3 bases: TGTGCCAGCAGCTTAGCCTTCGGGCCCCAGCATTTT.

This clone was seen more than once but under ten times. The chain carries TRBV4-1 and TRBJ1-5; TRBD1 matches at 9 bases. The CDR3 is 15 amino acids. In germline, CDR1 is MGHRA, CDR2 YSYEKL. With 3 bases clipped from V and 3 bases from J, the junction kept 3 bases outside the gene matches. CDR3 protein: CASSQGTGYNQPQHF. The CDR3 DNA reads TGCGCCAGCAGCCAGGGGACAGGGTACAATCAGCCCCAGCATTTT.

The count of this clone is one. The chain combines TRBV18 with TRBJ2-3, with 7 bases identical to TRBD2. The CDR3 runs to 16 residues. The V gene end was trimmed by 3 bases and the J gene end by 2 bases; junction bases not matched to a gene: 8. From germline, CDR1 is KGHSH and CDR2 LQKENI. The CDR3 nucleotides are TGTGCCAGCTCACCGCCTAGCGGCTTTATCACAGATACGCAGTATTTT. Translated: CASSPPSGFITDTQYF.

V gene TRBV10-3 combines with J gene TRBJ2-7, with 8 bases lining up with TRBD1. Trimming at V came to 0 bases and at J to 4 bases, leaving 8 bases not matched to a gene. CDR1 is ENHRY and CDR2 is SYGVKD in the germline V gene. The CDR3 is 16 residues long. The CDR3: CAISESKDRATYEQYF. In nucleotides, the CDR3 is TGTGCCATCAGTGAGTCGAAGGACAGGGCAACGTACGAGCAGTACTTC.

The rearrangement joins TRBV6-5 to TRBJ2-7; D is uncertain. The CDR3 has 11 amino acids. Germline lookup yields CDR1 MNHEY and CDR2 SVGAGI. Trimming shortened V by 2 bases and J by 11 bases, and 10 bases separated the two germline ends. CDR3 region: CASSYRDLEYF. The CDR3 DNA is TGTGCCAGCAGTTACAGAGATTTGGAGTACTTC.

This sequence joins TRBV6-5 and TRBJ1-2; D is perhaps TRBD1 (6 bases). Germline loops: CDR1 MNHEY, CDR2 SVGAGI. V lost 7 bases to trimming and J lost 8 bases, with 17 bases between them. This CDR3 region has 13 residues. The CDR3 DNA reads as TGTGCCAGCACTCAAGGGGGATCCGGCGGCTACACCTTC. This codes for CASTQGGSGGYTF.

The V and J genes are TRBV7-9 and TRBJ1-2; TRBD1 matches at 8 bases. Germline V lookup: CDR1 SEHNR, CDR2 FQNEAQ (reference sequence). The CDR3 sequence is 15 residues long. Trimming at V came to 4 bases and at J to 5 bases, leaving 9 bases not matched to a gene. The CDR3 DNA sequence: TGTGCCAGCAGCTCGGACCGACAGGGGCCATATGGCTACACCTTC. As protein: CASSSDRQGPYGYTF.